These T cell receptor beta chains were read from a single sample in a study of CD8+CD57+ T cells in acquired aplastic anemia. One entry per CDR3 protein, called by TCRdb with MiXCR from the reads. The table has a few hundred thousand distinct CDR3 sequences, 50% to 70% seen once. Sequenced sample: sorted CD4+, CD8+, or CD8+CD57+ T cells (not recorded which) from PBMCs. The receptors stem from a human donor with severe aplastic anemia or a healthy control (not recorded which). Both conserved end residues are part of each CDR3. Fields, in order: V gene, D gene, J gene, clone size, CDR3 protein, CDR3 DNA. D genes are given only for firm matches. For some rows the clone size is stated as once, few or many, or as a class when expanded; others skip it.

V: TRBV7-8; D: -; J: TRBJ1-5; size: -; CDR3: CASRIRAVSHQPQHF; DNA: TGTGCCAGCAGAATCCGGGCAGTTTCCCATCAGCCCCAGCATTTT
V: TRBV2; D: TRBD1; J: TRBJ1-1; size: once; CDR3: CASTGTGGRWEAFF; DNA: TGTGCCAGCACTGGGACAGGGGGAAGGTGGGAAGCTTTCTTT
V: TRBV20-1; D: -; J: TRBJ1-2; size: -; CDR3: CSARVAPGGYGYTF; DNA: TGCAGTGCTAGAGTGGCCCCCGGGGGCTATGGCTACACCTTC
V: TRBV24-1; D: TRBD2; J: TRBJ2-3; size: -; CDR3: CATSDRLAGEADTQYF; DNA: TGTGCCACCAGTGATCGACTAGCGGGAGAAGCAGATACGCAGTATTTT
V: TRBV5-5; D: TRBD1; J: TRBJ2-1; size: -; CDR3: CASSYGTGRTEQFF; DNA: TGTGCCAGCAGCTACGGGACAGGGCGTACTGAGCAGTTCTTC
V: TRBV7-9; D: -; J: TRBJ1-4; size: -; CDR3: CASSWASQLFF; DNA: TGTGCCAGCAGCTGGGCTTCTCAACTGTTTTTT
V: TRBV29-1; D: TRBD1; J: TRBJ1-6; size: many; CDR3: CSVGDSSNSPLHF; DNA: TGCAGCGTCGGGGACAGTTCTAATTCACCCCTCCACTTT
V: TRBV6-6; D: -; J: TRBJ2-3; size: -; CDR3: CASTGRVTDTQYF; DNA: TGTGCCAGCACCGGGCGGGTCACAGATACGCAGTATTTT
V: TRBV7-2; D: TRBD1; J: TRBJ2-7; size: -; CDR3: CASSLGQGIIYEQYF; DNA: TGTGCCAGCAGTCTTGGACAGGGGATTATCTACGAGCAGTACTTC
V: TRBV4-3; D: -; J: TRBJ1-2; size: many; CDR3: CASSQDRGETIYGYTF; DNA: TGCGCCAGCAGCCAAGACAGGGGAGAGACGATCTATGGCTACACCTTC
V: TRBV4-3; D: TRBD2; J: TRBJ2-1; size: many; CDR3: CASSQSETPSGRGLFF; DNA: TGCGCCAGCAGCCAAAGTGAGACGCCTAGCGGTAGAGGTCTGTTCTTC
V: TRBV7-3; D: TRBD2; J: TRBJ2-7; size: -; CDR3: CASSLGTSGRWYEQYF; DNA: TGTGCCAGCAGCTTAGGGACTAGCGGGAGGTGGTACGAGCAGTACTTC
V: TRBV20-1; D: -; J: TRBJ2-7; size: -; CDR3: CSARVSSYEQYF; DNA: TGCAGTGCCAGGGTTTCCTCCTACGAGCAGTACTTC
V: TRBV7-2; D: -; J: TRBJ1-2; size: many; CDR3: CASSSIGGGSYGYTF; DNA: TGTGCCAGCAGCTCGATAGGGGGGGGGAGCTATGGCTACACCTTC
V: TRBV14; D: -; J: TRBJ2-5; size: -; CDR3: CASSHSSTQYF; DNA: TGTGCCAGCAGCCATTCGTCTACCCAGTACTTC
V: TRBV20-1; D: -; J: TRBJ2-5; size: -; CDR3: CSAPGEETQYF; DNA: TGCAGTGCACCAGGGGAAGAGACCCAGTACTTC
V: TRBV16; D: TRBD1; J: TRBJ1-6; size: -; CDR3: CASSPWTGVSSYNSPLHF; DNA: TGTGCCAGCAGCCCGTGGACAGGGGTTAGCTCCTATAATTCACCCCTCCACTTT
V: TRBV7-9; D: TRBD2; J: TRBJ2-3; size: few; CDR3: CASSSGLAGGPDTQYF; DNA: TGTGCCAGCAGCTCGGGACTAGCGGGGGGGCCGGATACGCAGTATTTT
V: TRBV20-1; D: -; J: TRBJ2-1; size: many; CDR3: CSARELSGIQYNEQFF; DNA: TGCAGTGCTAGAGAGTTGTCAGGGATACAGTACAATGAGCAGTTCTTC
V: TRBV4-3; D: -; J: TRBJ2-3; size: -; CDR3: CASSLGQDTDTQYF; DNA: TGCGCCAGCAGCCTAGGACAAGACACAGATACGCAGTATTTT
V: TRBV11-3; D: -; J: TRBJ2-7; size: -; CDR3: CASSLVEGDEQYF; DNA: TGTGCCAGCAGCTTAGTCGAGGGAGACGAGCAGTACTTC
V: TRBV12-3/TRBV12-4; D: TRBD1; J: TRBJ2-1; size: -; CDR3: CASSLQGSRQFF; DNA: TGTGCCAGTAGTTTACAGGGGTCCAGGCAGTTCTTC
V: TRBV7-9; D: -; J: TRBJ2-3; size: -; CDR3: CASSFRQGGDTRYF; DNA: TGTGCCAGCAGCTTCAGACAGGGAGGAGATACGCGGTATTTT
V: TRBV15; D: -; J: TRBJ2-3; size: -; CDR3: CATSRGSITGTGGDTQYF; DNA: TGTGCCACCAGCAGGGGAAGCATTACAGGGACTGGGGGGGATACGCAGTATTTT
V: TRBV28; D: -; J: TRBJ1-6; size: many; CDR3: CASRTGSHNSPLHF; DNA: TGTGCCAGCCGTACAGGGTCCCATAATTCACCCCTCCACTTT
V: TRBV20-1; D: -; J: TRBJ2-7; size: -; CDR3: CSAATHPVQDEQYF; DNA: TGCAGTGCTGCAACCCACCCAGTACAGGACGAGCAGTACTTT
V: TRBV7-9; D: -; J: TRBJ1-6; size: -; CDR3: CASSLGGVGSPLHF; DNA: TGTGCCAGCAGTTTGGGGGGGGTTGGATCACCCCTCCACTTT
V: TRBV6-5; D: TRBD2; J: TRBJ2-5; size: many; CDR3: CASSYGTSGGQETQYF; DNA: TGTGCCAGCAGTTACGGGACTAGCGGGGGGCAAGAGACCCAGTACTTC
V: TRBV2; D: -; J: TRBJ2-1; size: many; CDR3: CASKRGSSYNEQFF; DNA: TGTGCCAGCAAGAGGGGGAGCTCCTACAATGAGCAGTTCTTC
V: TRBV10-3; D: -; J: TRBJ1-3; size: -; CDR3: CAISESLQLGRNTIYF; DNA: TGTGCCATCAGTGAGTCCCTCCAGTTAGGCAGAAACACCATATATTTT
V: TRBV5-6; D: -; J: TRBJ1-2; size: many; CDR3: CASSSWGGVYGYTF; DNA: TGTGCCAGCAGCTCCTGGGGCGGAGTCTATGGCTACACCTTC
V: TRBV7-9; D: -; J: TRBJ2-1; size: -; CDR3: CASSAGQGYGNEQFF; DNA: TGTGCCAGCAGCGCGGGGCAGGGTTATGGGAATGAGCAGTTCTTC
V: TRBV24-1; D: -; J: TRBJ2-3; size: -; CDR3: CATSSRRGNTDTQYF; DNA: TGTGCCACCAGCTCACGGCGGGGCAACACAGATACGCAGTATTTT
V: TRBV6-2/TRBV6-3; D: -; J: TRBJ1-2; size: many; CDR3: CASSYSGTAGTYGYTF; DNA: TGTGCCAGCAGTTACTCCGGAACCGCCGGGACCTATGGCTACACCTTC
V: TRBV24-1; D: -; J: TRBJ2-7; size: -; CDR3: CATSDTGASYEQYF; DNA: TGTGCCACCAGTGATACCGGTGCTTCCTACGAGCAGTACTTC
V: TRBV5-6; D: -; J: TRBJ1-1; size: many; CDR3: CASSRRRGVNTEAFF; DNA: TGTGCCAGCAGCCGAAGAAGGGGCGTGAACACTGAAGCTTTCTTT
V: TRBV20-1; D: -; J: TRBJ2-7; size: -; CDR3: CSPGNVDEQYF; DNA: TGCAGTCCGGGGAACGTCGACGAGCAGTACTTC
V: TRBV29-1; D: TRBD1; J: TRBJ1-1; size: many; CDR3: CSVLMTGGSTEAFF; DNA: TGCAGCGTGCTGATGACAGGGGGCAGCACTGAAGCTTTCTTT
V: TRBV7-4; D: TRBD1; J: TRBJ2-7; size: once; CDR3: CASSPRPRQGNHEQYF; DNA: TGTGCCAGCAGCCCCCGCCCGAGACAGGGGAACCACGAGCAGTACTTC
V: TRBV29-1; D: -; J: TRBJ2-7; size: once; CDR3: CSVEGMSGFEQYF; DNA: TGCAGCGTTGAAGGGATGTCGGGGTTCGAGCAGTACTTC
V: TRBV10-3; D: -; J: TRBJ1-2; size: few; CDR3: CAISEWGDNYGYTF; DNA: TGTGCCATCAGTGAATGGGGGGATAACTATGGCTACACCTTC
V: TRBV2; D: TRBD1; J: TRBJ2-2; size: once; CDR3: CASVGTVNTGELFF; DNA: TGTGCCAGCGTCGGGACAGTGAACACCGGGGAGCTGTTTTTT
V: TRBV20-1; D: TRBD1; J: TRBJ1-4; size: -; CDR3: CSATPGQGPYEKLFF; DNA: TGCAGTGCGACCCCGGGACAGGGGCCGTACGAAAAACTGTTTTTT
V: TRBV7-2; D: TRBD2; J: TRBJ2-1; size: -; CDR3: CASSLSSGGHNEQFF; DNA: TGTGCCAGCAGCTTATCTAGCGGTGGGCACAATGAGCAGTTCTTC
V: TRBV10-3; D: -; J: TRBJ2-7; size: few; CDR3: CAISGSQPSHEQYF; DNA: TGTGCCATCAGTGGATCTCAACCTAGCCACGAGCAGTACTTC
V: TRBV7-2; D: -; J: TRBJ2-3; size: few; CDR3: CASSFRADTQYF; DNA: TGTGCCAGCAGCTTTCGGGCCGATACGCAGTATTTT
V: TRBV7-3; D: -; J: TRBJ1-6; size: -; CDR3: CASSLGGSGLGAHLHF; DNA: TGTGCCAGCAGCTTAGGTGGCAGCGGGTTGGGCGCACACCTCCACTTT
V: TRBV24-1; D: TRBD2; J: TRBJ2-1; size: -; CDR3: CATSGAGGSNEQFF; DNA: TGTGCCACCAGTGGAGCGGGAGGCTCCAATGAGCAGTTCTTC
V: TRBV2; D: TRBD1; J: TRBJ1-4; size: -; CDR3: CASKTGPNEKLFF; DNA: TGTGCCAGCAAGACAGGGCCTAATGAAAAACTGTTTTTT
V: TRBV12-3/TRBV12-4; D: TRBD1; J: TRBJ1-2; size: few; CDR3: CASSLGPGTGRRYGYTF; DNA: TGTGCCAGCAGTCTTGGGCCCGGGACAGGGAGAAGGTATGGCTACACCTTC
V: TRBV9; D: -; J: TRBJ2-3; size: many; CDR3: CASSSSSTDTQYF; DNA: TGTGCCAGCAGCTCGTCTAGCACAGATACGCAGTATTTT
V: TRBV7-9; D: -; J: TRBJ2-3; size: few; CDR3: CASSLARSEPTSTDTQYF; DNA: TGTGCCAGCAGCTTAGCCCGTAGCGAGCCCACTAGCACAGATACGCAGTATTTT
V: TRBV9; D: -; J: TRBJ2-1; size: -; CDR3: CASSVAWGGLNEQFF; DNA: TGTGCCAGCAGCGTAGCCTGGGGCGGATTGAATGAGCAGTTCTTC
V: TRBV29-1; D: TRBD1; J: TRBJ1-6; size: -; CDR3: CSGPGTGNSPLHF; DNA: TGCAGCGGCCCCGGGACAGGGAATTCACCCCTCCACTTT
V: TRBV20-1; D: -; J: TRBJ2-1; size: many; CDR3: CSAREGVNEQFF; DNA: TGCAGTGCTAGAGAAGGAGTCAATGAGCAGTTCTTC
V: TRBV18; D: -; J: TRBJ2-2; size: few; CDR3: CASSPEGTGELFF; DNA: TGTGCCAGCTCCCCCGAGGGCACCGGGGAGCTGTTTTTT
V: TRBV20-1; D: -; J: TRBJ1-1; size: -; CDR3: CSARVNVGQNTEAFF; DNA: TGCAGTGCTAGGGTCAACGTGGGACAGAACACTGAAGCTTTCTTT
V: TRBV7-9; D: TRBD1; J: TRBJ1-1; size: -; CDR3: CASRPRTGGMNTEAFF; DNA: TGTGCCAGCAGGCCACGGACAGGGGGAATGAACACTGAAGCTTTCTTT
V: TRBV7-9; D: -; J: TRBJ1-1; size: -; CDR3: CASSLTENTEAFF; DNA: TGTGCCAGCAGCTTGACCGAAAACACTGAAGCTTTCTTT